This entry lists 32 T cell receptor beta chains sequenced from one sample in a study of identifying expanded T cells in peripheral blood. Repertoires were generated with immunoSEQ multiplex PCR, while TCRdb's copy carries only in-frame clones and drops some. Counted here are some 76,000 clones, roughly 88% occurring once; the ten biggest clones make up under 3.5%. Sequencing was performed on blood. These receptors all stem from a person aged 18-69 years in good health.

The V call is TRBV19, the J call TRBJ1-5; D is uncertain. Trimming stripped 2 bases from V and 3 bases from J, with 11 bases between. CDR1 is LNHDA, CDR2 SQIVND, per germline (reference sequence). This CDR3 spans 15 amino acids. As DNA, the CDR3 is TGTGCCAGTAGTATAAGTGTCAGTACCAATCAGCCCCAGCATTTT. Amino acid sequence: CASSISVSTNQPQHF.

The table lists this clone with a count of one. This CDR3 reads CASSVSGTGVYEQYF. The CDR3 DNA reads TGTGCCAGCAGCGTCTCCGGGACAGGGGTCTACGAGCAGTACTTC. J is TRBJ2-7 and V is TRBV7-2; 10 nucleotides align to TRBD1. The germline CDR1 and CDR2 sequences are SGHTA and FQGNSA. V was clipped by 5 bases and J by 3 bases; unmatched bases: 7. CDR3 length: 15 residues.

CDR3 residues: CASSPNQYNEQFF. In DNA, the CDR3 is TGTGCCAGCAGCCCTAACCAATACAATGAGCAGTTCTTC. The chain links TRBV7-3 to TRBJ2-1; no firm D call. Germline V gene lookup returns CDR1 SGHTA and CDR2 FQGTGA. The CDR3 runs 13 residues. Trimming left V 5 bases short and J 4 bases short, with 9 bases between.

The chain has TRBV11-2 and TRBJ2-7; 9 positions match TRBD2. After removal of 2 bases from V and 3 bases from J, the junction contained 8 bases not matched to a gene. The germline gives CDR1 SGHAT, CDR2 FQNNGV. The CDR3 spans 16 residues. The CDR3 is CASSLRREGLLYEQYF. In nucleotides, the CDR3 is TGTGCCAGCAGCTTACGGCGGGAGGGCCTACTCTACGAGCAGTACTTC.

The chain couples TRBV2 to TRBJ1-4; possible D gene TRBD1, 5 bases. V lost 4 bases and J 5 bases, leaving 8 bases between the germline ends. CDR3 length: 13 amino acids. Germline V gene lookup returns CDR1 SNHLY and CDR2 FYNNEI. CDR3 in amino acids: CASSGAGNEKLFF. CDR3 sequence (DNA): TGTGCCAGCAGTGGGGCAGGGAATGAAAAACTGTTTTTT. The full variable domain, with the rest looked up from reference TRBV2 and TRBJ1-4, is EPEVTQTPSHQVTQMGQEVILRCVPISNHLYFYWYRQILGQKVEFLVSFYNNEISEKSEIFDDQFSVERPDGSNFTLKIRSTKLEDSAMYFCASSGAGNEKLFFGSGTQLSVL.

This clone was seen a few times. V usage is TRBV6-5 and J usage is TRBJ1-5, with D perhaps matching TRBD1 (5 bases). CDR3 length: 15 amino acids. Germline CDR1 MNHEY, CDR2 SVGAGI. The ends were cut back, 2 bases at V and 4 bases at J, with 12 bases in the middle. The CDR3 DNA reads as TGTGCCAGCAGTTACACAGGTGAGGGGAATCAGCCCCAGCATTTT. Encoded protein: CASSYTGEGNQPQHF.

This chain connects TRBV5-5 to TRBJ2-1, with 7 nucleotides matching TRBD2. Looked up from germline, CDR1 is SGHKS and CDR2 is YYEKEE (reference sequence). The trim removed 4 bases at V and 0 bases at J, leaving 16 bases unmatched. CDR3 length equals 19 residues. The CDR3 DNA reads TGTGCCAGCAGCCCCGGGACGCTAGCGGTCCGGGACTCCTACAATGAGCAGTTCTTC. Translated: CASSPGTLAVRDSYNEQFF.

This rearrangement joins TRBV19 to TRBJ2-7; TRBD1 agrees at 8 bases. This CDR3 comprises 15 residues. Germline-derived CDR1 and CDR2 are LNHDA and SQIVND (reference sequence). With 4 bases clipped from V and 3 bases from J, the junction kept 8 bases outside the gene matches. The DNA of the CDR3 is TGTGCCAGTAGTAGTCCCCGGACAGGGTTCTACGAGCAGTACTTC. This sequence encodes CASSSPRTGFYEQYF.

A note on this clone: Other DNA sequences in the same sample also yield this CDR3. V gene TRBV9 combines with J gene TRBJ2-2, with D perhaps matching TRBD1 or TRBD2 (5 bases each). Germline CDR1 and CDR2: SGDLS and YYNGEE. The CDR3 has 14 residues. Trimming removed 0 bases at V and 3 bases at J, with 6 bases between. Here the CDR3 DNA reads TGTGCCAGCAGCGTAGGAGGGGACACCGGGGAGCTGTTTTTT. The encoded protein is CASSVGGDTGELFF.

This clone has only one observation. This chain joins TRBV5-1 and TRBJ2-7, with TRBD2 matching 9 bases. J was trimmed by 7 bases and V by 0 bases; bases with no gene match: 8. The germline V gene encodes CDR1 SGHRS and CDR2 YFSETQ. The CDR3 loop spans 15 amino acids. The CDR3, as DNA: TGCGCCAGCAGCTTGGCCGGGACTAGCTCACGGGAGCAGTACTTC. The encoded protein is CASSLAGTSSREQYF.

V gene TRBV7-9 combines with J gene TRBJ2-7; D possibly matches TRBD1 or TRBD2 (6 bases each). Looked up from germline, CDR1 is SEHNR and CDR2 is FQNEAQ (reference sequence). Between the trimmed V and J ends, which lost 4 bases and 2 bases, there was a span of 12 bases. The CDR3 runs to 14 residues. CDR3 nucleotide sequence: TGTGCCAGCAGCTCCCGGGGGCCGGCCTACGAGCAGTACTTC. It encodes CASSSRGPAYEQYF.

The chain recombines TRBV4-2 with TRBJ1-1, with D uncertain. This CDR3 comprises 14 residues. CDR1 LGHNA and CDR2 YNFKEQ come from the germline V gene. The V gene lost 0 bases and the J gene lost 8 bases, with 13 bases spanning the gap. The CDR3 sequence: CASSQDFARDEAFF. The DNA of the CDR3 is TGTGCCAGCAGCCAAGATTTTGCCCGAGACGAAGCTTTCTTT.

This clone appeared a few times. The gene calls are TRBV18 and TRBJ1-2, with no clear D. Trimming cost V 2 bases and J 0 bases, with 10 bases left between them. The V gene's germline CDR1 is KGHSH and CDR2 LQKENI. The CDR3 totals 15 residues. The CDR3 DNA sequence: TGTGCCAGCTCACCATCCGACGGAACTAACTATGGCTACACCTTC. It codes for CASSPSDGTNYGYTF.

This clone was seen a handful of times. V is TRBV18 and J is TRBJ2-1; TRBD1 matches 7 bases. Germline V gene sequence: CDR1 KGHSH, CDR2 LQKENI. V lost 6 bases to trimming and J lost 5 bases; unmatched junction nucleotides: 4. The CDR3 contains 13 residues. As DNA, the CDR3 is TGTGCCAGCTCGGGACAGTACAACAATGAGCAGTTCTTC. Protein sequence: CASSGQYNNEQFF.

The chain carries TRBV7-9 and TRBJ2-1; weak D call: TRBD2 (6 bases). From germline, CDR1 is SEHNR and CDR2 FQNEAQ (reference sequence). V lost 3 bases and J 10 bases, leaving 16 bases between the germline ends. The CDR3 is made up of 14 amino acids. The CDR3 DNA sequence: TGTGCCAGCAGCTTGACTAGGACGGATCGCGAGCAGTTCTTC. It codes for CASSLTRTDREQFF.

The V gene is TRBV4-3, the J gene TRBJ2-2; D is possibly TRBD1 (6 bases). Trimming took 0 bases from V and 6 from J, leaving 11 bases between them. Germline V lookup: CDR1 LGHNA, CDR2 YSLEER. The CDR3 length is 15 residues. The CDR3: CASSQDKGGAGELFF. In DNA, the CDR3 is TGCGCCAGCAGCCAAGATAAAGGGGGAGCCGGGGAGCTGTTTTTT.

V usage is TRBV7-2 and J usage is TRBJ2-1, with TRBD1 as a possible D gene (5 bases). The V gene's germline CDR1 is SGHTA and CDR2 FQGNSA. Trimming removed 1 base at V and 7 bases at J, with 14 bases between. CDR3 length equals 15 residues. The CDR3 region has the DNA TGTGCCAGCAGCTTAGGGAGAGGCGGACAAAATGAGCAGTTCTTC. It yields the protein CASSLGRGGQNEQFF.

The chain combines TRBV29-1 with TRBJ2-5; 9 bases line up with TRBD1. Germline assignment: CDR1 SQVTM and CDR2 ANQGSEA. V dropped 5 bases and J dropped 2; count of bases not matched to a gene: 6. CDR3 size: 14 residues. The CDR3 sequence: CSVRDRGIQETQYF. CDR3 in DNA: TGCAGCGTTCGTGACAGGGGGATTCAAGAGACCCAGTACTTC. Complete variable domain (other parts from reference TRBV29-1 and TRBJ2-5): SAVISQKPSRDICQRGTSLTIQCQVDSQVTMMFWYRQQPGQSLTLIATANQGSEATYESGFVIDKFPISRPNLTFSTLTVSNMSPEDSSIYLCSVRDRGIQETQYFGPGTRLLVL.

This chain joins TRBV2 and TRBJ1-2, with TRBD1 matching 7 bases. Germline CDR1 and CDR2: SNHLY and FYNNEI. V dropped 7 bases and J dropped 5; count of bases not matched to a gene: 10. There are 14 residues in the CDR3. For the CDR3, the DNA is TGTGCCAGCACCCCTCAGGGGGGACTTTATGGCTACACCTTC. Translating it yields CASTPQGGLYGYTF. Full variable domain (remainder filled in from reference TRBV2 and TRBJ1-2): EPEVTQTPSHQVTQMGQEVILRCVPISNHLYFYWYRQILGQKVEFLVSFYNNEISEKSEIFDDQFSVERPDGSNFTLKIRSTKLEDSAMYFCASTPQGGLYGYTFGSGTRLTVV.

V usage is TRBV19 and J usage is TRBJ1-1; 7 bases line up with TRBD1. CDR1 and CDR2 from the germline V gene are LNHDA and SQIVND (reference sequence). CDR3 length equals 13 residues. V lost 5 bases to trimming and J lost 7 bases; unmatched junction nucleotides: 7. The DNA for the CDR3 is TGTGCCAGTAGTCCGAGAGGGGACAGTGAAGCTTTCTTT. Its translation is CASSPRGDSEAFF.

The V gene is TRBV5-1, the J gene TRBJ2-3; tentatively, D is TRBD1 or TRBD2 (5 bases each). The CDR3 consists of 15 residues. Looked up from germline, CDR1 is SGHRS and CDR2 is YFSETQ. Deletions cut 2 bases from V and 0 bases from J, with 10 bases between. The CDR3 is CASSFWGGSTDTQYF. CDR3 DNA: TGCGCCAGCAGCTTTTGGGGCGGGAGCACAGATACGCAGTATTTT.

The chain uses TRBV5-6 and TRBJ2-6; the D call may be TRBD1 or TRBD2 (5 bases each). Trimming took 0 bases from V and 5 from J, leaving 9 bases between them. Germline V gives CDR1 SGHDT, CDR2 YYEEEE. This CDR3 spans 15 amino acids. The chain's CDR3 is CASSLEGPRANVLTF. The DNA of the CDR3 is TGTGCCAGCAGCTTGGAGGGACCTCGGGCCAACGTCCTGACTTTC.

The chain recombines TRBV5-1 with TRBJ2-2, with 7 nucleotides matching TRBD1. CDR3 length: 15 residues. Germline V lookup: CDR1 SGHRS, CDR2 YFSETQ. Unmatched junction bases numbered 8, after V lost 3 bases and J lost 6 bases. DNA of the CDR3: TGCGCCAGCAGCTCGACAGGGCCTCGGGCCGGGGAGCTGTTTTTT. This gives the protein CASSSTGPRAGELFF.

The V call is TRBV5-1, the J call TRBJ1-1, with D perhaps TRBD1 (6 bases). Germline lookup yields CDR1 SGHRS and CDR2 YFSETQ. The CDR3 consists of 15 residues. Trimming stripped 0 bases from V and 1 base from J, with 10 bases between. CDR3 nucleotides: TGCGCCAGCAGCTTGGCCCCGACAGGGAACACTGAAGCTTTCTTT. This translates into CASSLAPTGNTEAFF.

The V call is TRBV11-2, the J call TRBJ1-6, with D possibly TRBD1 on 5 matching bases. V lost 3 bases and J lost 8, with 8 bases in between. Germline V gene sequence: CDR1 SGHAT, CDR2 FQNNGV. The CDR3 runs to 13 residues. The CDR3: CASSLGGHSPLHF. The DNA for the CDR3 is TGTGCCAGCAGCTTGGGGGGTCATTCACCCCTCCACTTT.

The chain couples TRBV20-1 to TRBJ2-1, with 8 bases that match TRBD1. The CDR3 contains 11 residues. Looked up from germline, CDR1 is DFQATT and CDR2 is SNEGSKA (reference sequence). CDR3 sequence: CSTTGDYEQFF. The CDR3 bases are TGCAGCACGACAGGGGACTATGAGCAGTTCTTC.

The genes are TRBV28 and TRBJ2-3, with 8 bases lining up with TRBD1. The ends lost 5 bases at V and 4 bases at J; junction bases unmatched: 5. Germline V gene lookup returns CDR1 MDHEN and CDR2 SYDVKM. The CDR3 covers 14 residues. This CDR3 is CASSTMTGADTQYF. Here the CDR3 DNA reads TGTGCCAGCAGTACAATGACAGGGGCAGATACGCAGTATTTT.

The chain uses TRBV7-6 and TRBJ2-7; D is undetermined. Deletions cut 2 bases from V and 3 bases from J, with 8 bases between. CDR1 SGHVS and CDR2 FNYEAQ come from the germline V gene. The CDR3 consists of 13 residues. As DNA, the CDR3 is TGTGCCAGCAGCTTACTCTGGGACTACGAGCAGTACTTC. It translates to CASSLLWDYEQYF.

This clone showed up just once. V gene TRBV15 combines with J gene TRBJ2-3; perhaps TRBD1 as D (6 bases). Germline assignment: CDR1 LNHNV and CDR2 YYDKDF (reference sequence). V lost 3 bases and J 2 bases, leaving 12 bases between the germline ends. The CDR3 has 15 amino acids. CDR3 in amino acids: CATSRLTGITDTQYF. The CDR3 region has the DNA TGTGCCACCAGCAGGCTTACAGGGATCACAGATACGCAGTATTTT.

A remark on this clone: Other nucleotide sequences in the sample specify the same CDR3. The chain has TRBV18 and TRBJ1-3; D is ambiguous. Trimming took 3 bases from V and 3 from J, leaving 12 bases between them. Germline assignment: CDR1 KGHSH and CDR2 LQKENI. The CDR3 length is 15 residues. The CDR3 loop reads CASSPGARSGNTIYF. As DNA, the CDR3 is TGTGCCAGCTCACCGGGAGCTCGAAGTGGAAACACCATATATTTT.

This clone was observed a single time. The genes are TRBV5-1 and TRBJ2-7; TRBD1 aligns across 7 bases. J was trimmed by 5 bases and V by 0 bases; bases with no gene match: 11. The CDR3 totals 16 residues. Germline-derived CDR1 and CDR2 are SGHRS and YFSETQ. The DNA of the CDR3 is TGCGCCAGCAGCTTGGGTATACAGGGGCCCTTGCACGAGCAGTACTTC. Protein sequence: CASSLGIQGPLHEQYF.

This clone appeared once. The CDR3 here is CASSYLGPRATDTQYF. CDR3 coding DNA: TGTGCCAGCAGTTACCTGGGACCCCGGGCAACAGATACGCAGTATTTT. The rearrangement links TRBV2 to TRBJ2-3, with D perhaps assigned TRBD1 or TRBD2 (5 bases each). This CDR3 spans 16 amino acids. V was pared by 5 bases and J by 3 bases, with 18 bases between. The germline V gene encodes CDR1 SNHLY and CDR2 FYNNEI.